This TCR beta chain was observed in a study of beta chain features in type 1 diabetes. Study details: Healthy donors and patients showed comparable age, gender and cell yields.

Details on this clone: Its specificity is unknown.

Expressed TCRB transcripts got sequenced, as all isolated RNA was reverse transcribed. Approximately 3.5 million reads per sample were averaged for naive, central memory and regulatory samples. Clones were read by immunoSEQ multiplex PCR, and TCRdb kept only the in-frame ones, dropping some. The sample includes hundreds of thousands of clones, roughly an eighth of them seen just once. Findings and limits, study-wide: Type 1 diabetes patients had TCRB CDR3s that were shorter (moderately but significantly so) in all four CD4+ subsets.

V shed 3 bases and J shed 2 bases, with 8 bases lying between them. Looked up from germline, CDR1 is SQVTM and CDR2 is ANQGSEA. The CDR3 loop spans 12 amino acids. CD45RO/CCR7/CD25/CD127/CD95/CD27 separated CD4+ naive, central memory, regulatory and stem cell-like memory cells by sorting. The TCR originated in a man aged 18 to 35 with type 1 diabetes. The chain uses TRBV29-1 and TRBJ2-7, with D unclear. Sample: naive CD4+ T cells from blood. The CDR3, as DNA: TGCAGCGTTGATGGGGATGCCTACGAGCAGTACTTC. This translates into CSVDGDAYEQYF.